The TCR beta chain under discussion was sequenced for a study of OX40 agonist ivuxolimab in advanced cancers. Regarding the complete study: The costimulatory receptor OX40 (CD134) was targeted by ivuxolimab, a fully human IgG2 agonistic monoclonal antibody. Intravenous ivuxolimab was administered to patients every 2 weeks at six dose levels: 0.01, 0.1, 0.3, 1.5, 3 and 10 mg/kg. Among the approximately 54 dose-escalation patients, around 20 had hepatocellular carcinoma, roughly 15 melanoma, 9 renal cell carcinoma and 9 head and neck cancer. The dose-escalation cohort was about 87% male with a mean age of about 60 years, ranging from roughly 20 to 80. Prior anti-PD-1, anti-PD-L1 or anti-CTLA-4 therapy was permitted, and checkpoint inhibitors had been received by about 36% of dose-escalation patients. Partial responses were achieved by three dose-escalation patients, of whom one had hepatocellular carcinoma and two had cutaneous melanoma. Peripheral TCRbeta sequencing was intended to test whether TCR sequence diversity was altered and clonal T-cell expansion was caused by ivuxolimab. The paper describes the monotherapy dose-escalation part (N = 52 patients) of the phase I trial of ivuxolimab. Here is what the overall study found, with its caveats: At doses from 0.1 to 3.0 mg/kg, clonal expansion was seen in both CD4+ and CD8+ blood T cells between baseline and week 6. Low levels of normalized T-cell clonal expansion were also seen in some patients who did not respond. The antigen specificity of the clonally expanded peripheral T cells was not determined. After ivuxolimab, more expanded clones were found on average in CD8+ T cells than in CD4+ T cells. In the 0.1-3.0 mg/kg groups, partial responders were among the patients with the lowest normalized peripheral clonal expansion, particularly in CD8+ T cells.

The trial excluded patients who had a history of autoimmune disease or were on systemic immunosuppression. Peripheral blood for TCR sequencing was collected from all dose cohorts at baseline, on cycle 4 day 1, and on cycle 7 day 1. The samples were drawn from a first-in-human, open-label, multicenter phase I dose-escalation trial of ivuxolimab. The trial enrolled adults with locally advanced or metastatic head and neck squamous cell, hepatocellular, melanoma or renal cell carcinoma. CD4+ and CD8+ T cells were sorted separately from peripheral blood before TCR sequencing. With respect to this clone: What this receptor recognizes is not known. Per-nucleotide qualities are absent, and no much larger clonotype sits a single base away.

Genomic DNA was extracted from sorted cells for sequencing of the TCRbeta CDR3 region. TCRbeta CDR3 regions were sequenced using the immunoSEQ Assay. TCRdb carries this immuneACCESS record with in-frame sequences only. Its versions omit some clonotypes, under half of them owing to an unresolved V gene in the studies checked, with the rest unexplained. In all, the sample holds roughly 60,000 clones, and about 86% of those were seen once. The top ten constitute about 0.95% of the sample. The CDR3, from cysteine to phenylalanine, totals 14 residues. Only the CDR3 DNA is retained, 42 bases long and in frame from the first base. Based on the germline V gene, the CDR1 and CDR2 sequences are KGHSH and LQKENI. V sheds 1 base and J sheds 0 bases, leaving 4 bases between their ends.

Here the chain combines TRBV18 and TRBJ2-4, with the D gene too uncertain to name. The sequencing here drew on CD4+ or CD8+ T cells sorted from blood, taken in a trial of the OX40 agonist ivuxolimab. The origin of this receptor is an adult with an advanced solid tumor such as melanoma, head and neck, liver or kidney cancer. The CDR3 corresponds to CASSPQQAKNIQYF. The DNA sequence reads TGTGCCAGCTCACCACAGCAAGCCAAAAACATTCAGTACTTC.